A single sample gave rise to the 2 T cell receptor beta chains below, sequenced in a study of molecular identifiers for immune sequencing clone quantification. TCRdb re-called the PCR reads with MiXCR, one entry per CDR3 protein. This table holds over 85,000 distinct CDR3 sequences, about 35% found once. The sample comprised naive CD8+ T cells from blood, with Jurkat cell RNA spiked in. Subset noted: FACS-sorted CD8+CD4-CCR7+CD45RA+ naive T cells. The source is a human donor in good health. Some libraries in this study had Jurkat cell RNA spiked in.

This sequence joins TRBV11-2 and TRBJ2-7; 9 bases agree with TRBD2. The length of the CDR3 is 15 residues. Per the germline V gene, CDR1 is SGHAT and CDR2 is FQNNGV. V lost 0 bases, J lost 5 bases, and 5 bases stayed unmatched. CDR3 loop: CASSLEAGGLDEQYF. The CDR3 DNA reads TGTGCCAGCAGCTTAGAGGCGGGAGGGCTCGACGAGCAGTACTTC.

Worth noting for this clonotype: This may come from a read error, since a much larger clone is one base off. The CDR3 loop is CASSLSGRQADTQFF. CDR3 DNA sequence: TGTGCCAGCAGCTTAAGCGGGAGACAAGCAGATACGCAGTTTTTT. The gene calls are TRBV7-9 and TRBJ2-3; 8 bases map to TRBD2. Germline loops: CDR1 SEHNR, CDR2 FQNEAQ (reference sequence). The CDR3 extends over 15 amino acids.